A single sample gave rise to the 18 T cell receptor beta chains below, sequenced in a study of blood T cell repertoires in COVID-19. Measured with immunoSEQ multiplex PCR; TCRdb has only the in-frame clones, and not every one. The table includes 300,000 to 500,000 clones, approximately 88% detected once. The specimen was PBMCs or T cells enriched from blood (not recorded which). The receptors originated from a woman in her 30s with acute COVID-19.

This chain uses TRBV5-1 with TRBJ1-1; 7 nucleotides line up with TRBD1. The CDR3 has 13 residues. The V gene end was trimmed by 4 bases and the J gene end by 4 bases; junction bases not matched to a gene: 4. Germline V gives CDR1 SGHRS, CDR2 YFSETQ. The CDR3 loop is CASSPQGFTEAFF. CDR3 DNA: TGCGCCAGCAGCCCACAGGGGTTCACTGAAGCTTTCTTT.

The genes are TRBV30 and TRBJ2-5; D might be TRBD2 (6 bases). The V end lost 4 bases, the J end lost 9 bases, and 18 bases lay between the germline ends. The germline CDR1 and CDR2 sequences are GTSNPN and SVGIG (reference sequence). The CDR3 length is 13 residues. In nucleotides, the CDR3 is TGTGCCTGGAACGTGGGAGGCCGGTCGGCCCAGTACTTC. Its translation is CAWNVGGRSAQYF.

The gene calls are TRBV4-1 and TRBJ1-1; D is possibly TRBD1 (6 bases). The CDR3 is 19 residues long. CDR1 MGHRA and CDR2 YSYEKL come from the germline V gene. The V end was cut by 3 bases, the J end by 0 bases, with 23 bases between. The DNA of the CDR3 is TGCGCCAGCAGCCATAGTGAACACCACAGGGATCCAATGAACACTGAAGCTTTCTTT. Amino acids: CASSHSEHHRDPMNTEAFF.

There are a few counts of this clone. The rearrangement uses TRBV7-9 and TRBJ1-2; the D gene is possibly TRBD1 (5 bases). Germline CDR1 SEHNR, CDR2 FQNEAQ (reference sequence). The CDR3 is 13 residues long. V was cut by 3 bases and J by 4 bases, with 9 bases left in between. The CDR3 DNA follows: TGTGCCAGCAGCTTGGAGGGGACCTATGGCTACACCTTC. Amino acid sequence: CASSLEGTYGYTF.

The V and J genes are TRBV15 and TRBJ2-1; 9 nucleotides agree with TRBD2. The germline gives CDR1 LNHNV, CDR2 YYDKDF (reference sequence). V was clipped by 5 bases and J by 5 bases; unmatched bases: 7. The CDR3 loop spans 15 amino acids. CDR3 sequence: CATSPGTSLHNEQFF. For the CDR3, the DNA is TGTGCCACCAGCCCCGGGACTAGCCTGCACAATGAGCAGTTCTTC.

This clone has more than one count but fewer than ten. The chain uses TRBV10-3 and TRBJ2-2; D is ambiguous. V was trimmed by 3 bases and J by 9 bases, leaving 11 bases between them. The CDR3 sequence is 13 residues long. CDR1 is ENHRY, CDR2 SYGVKD, per germline. The DNA of the CDR3 is TGTGCCATCAGTGAAAGTGGTCTACGGGAGCTGTTTTTT. The encoded protein is CAISESGLRELFF.

This chain uses TRBV6-5 with TRBJ1-1, with 7 bases identical to TRBD1. V lost 8 bases to trimming and J lost 0 bases; unmatched junction nucleotides: 6. CDR1 MNHEY and CDR2 SVGAGI come from the germline V gene. This CDR3 spans 14 amino acids. The CDR3, as DNA: TGTGCCAGCGATTGGACAGGCTTGAACACTGAAGCTTTCTTT. Its translation is CASDWTGLNTEAFF.

The CDR3 here is CASSQQGAVESTEAFF. The CDR3 nucleotides are TGTGCCAGCAGCCAACAGGGGGCGGTAGAATCGACTGAAGCTTTCTTT. V is TRBV27 and J is TRBJ1-1; 9 nucleotides align to TRBD1. Looked up from germline, CDR1 is MNHEY and CDR2 is SMNVEV (reference sequence). This CDR3 contains 16 residues. V was clipped by 6 bases and J by 5 bases; unmatched bases: 13.

The chain is built from TRBV5-1 and TRBJ1-1; D is possibly TRBD1 (6 bases). Germline assignment: CDR1 SGHRS and CDR2 YFSETQ. This CDR3 comprises 13 residues. V lost 0 bases and J lost 3, with 6 bases in between. In DNA form, the CDR3 reads TGCGCCAGCAGCTTGGACAGGGACACTGAAGCTTTCTTT. Protein sequence: CASSLDRDTEAFF.

The rearrangement joins TRBV25-1 to TRBJ1-4; D is perhaps TRBD1 (5 bases). In germline, CDR1 is MGHDK, CDR2 SYGVNS. The CDR3 contains 16 residues. With 4 bases removed from V and 4 bases from J, the gap between germline ends came to 16 bases. The CDR3 DNA reads as TGTGCCAGCAGTGGCCTTGGGGCAGGAGTTAATGAAAAACTGTTTTTT. This encodes CASSGLGAGVNEKLFF. Looking up the rest from reference TRBV25-1 and TRBJ1-4 gives the full variable domain: EADIYQTPRYLVIGTGKKITLECSQTMGHDKMYWYQQDPGMELHLIHYSYGVNSTEKGDLSSESTVSRIRTEHFPLTLESARPSHTSQYLCASSGLGAGVNEKLFFGSGTQLSVL.

The J gene is TRBJ1-2, the V gene TRBV4-3, with D possibly matching TRBD1 (5 bases). CDR3 length equals 14 residues. Trimming shortened V by 0 bases and J by 4 bases, and 9 bases separated the two germline ends. The germline CDR1 and CDR2 sequences are LGHNA and YSLEER. For the CDR3, the DNA is TGCGCCAGCAGCCAAGACGGGGGGGGCTATGGCTACACCTTC. Protein: CASSQDGGGYGYTF.

The chain has TRBV5-1 and TRBJ2-7; D ambiguous. This CDR3 spans 15 amino acids. Germline lookup yields CDR1 SGHRS and CDR2 YFSETQ. With 0 bases removed from V and 0 bases from J, the gap between germline ends came to 10 bases. CDR3: CASSLETINSYEQYF. CDR3 sequence (DNA): TGCGCCAGCAGCTTGGAGACAATTAACTCCTACGAGCAGTACTTC.

V usage is TRBV5-1 and J usage is TRBJ2-1; TRBD2 aligns across 7 bases. V gave up 4 bases and J gave up 0 bases; unmatched junction bases: 4. This CDR3 comprises 15 residues. Per germline, CDR1 SGHRS and CDR2 YFSETQ. CDR3 sequence (DNA): TGCGCCAGCAGCGGAACGGGGGGCTCCTACAATGAGCAGTTCTTC. This gives the protein CASSGTGGSYNEQFF.

The chain recombines TRBV2 with TRBJ1-5; no firm D call. Germline V gene sequence: CDR1 SNHLY, CDR2 FYNNEI. With 4 bases removed from V and 6 bases from J, the gap between germline ends came to 13 bases. The CDR3 contains 14 residues. The CDR3 reads CASSGTSAGQPQHF. The CDR3 region has the DNA TGTGCCAGCAGTGGGACGTCGGCGGGTCAGCCCCAGCATTTT.

The gene calls are TRBV19 and TRBJ2-6, with TRBD1 identical over 11 bases. CDR1 and CDR2 from the germline V gene are LNHDA and SQIVND (reference sequence). The CDR3 covers 17 residues. Losses at the gene ends were 6 bases for V and 6 bases for J; bases not matched to a gene: 10. This CDR3 is CASSGQGAPRQANVLTF. For the CDR3, the DNA is TGTGCCAGTAGCGGACAGGGGGCCCCGCGCCAGGCCAACGTCCTGACTTTC.

The CDR3 protein is CASSHQGSGANVLTF. CDR3 in DNA: TGTGCCAGCAGCCATCAGGGGTCAGGGGCCAACGTCCTGACTTTC. The chain combines TRBV14 with TRBJ2-6; D may be TRBD1 (6 bases). CDR1 and CDR2 from the germline V gene are SGHDN and FVKESK. This CDR3 is built from 15 residues. The V end was cut by 3 bases, the J end by 4 bases, with 10 bases between.

The chain employs TRBV7-6 and TRBJ2-2; 7 bases are shared with TRBD1. The CDR3 covers 15 residues. Germline V lookup: CDR1 SGHVS, CDR2 FNYEAQ. Trimming took 1 base from V and 6 from J; bases not matched to a gene: 5. CDR3 DNA: TGTGCCAGCAGCTTAGACCAGGGGGACGCCGGGGAGCTGTTTTTT. Its translation: CASSLDQGDAGELFF.

The chain employs TRBV4-1 and TRBJ1-4; weak D call: TRBD1 (5 bases). Trimming stripped 3 bases from V and 5 bases from J, with 16 bases between. Germline V lookup: CDR1 MGHRA, CDR2 YSYEKL. CDR3 length: 16 residues. The CDR3 coding sequence is TGCGCCAGCAGCCACCCCCCGGGGGTGCGCAATGAAAAACTGTTTTTT. Residues: CASSHPPGVRNEKLFF.